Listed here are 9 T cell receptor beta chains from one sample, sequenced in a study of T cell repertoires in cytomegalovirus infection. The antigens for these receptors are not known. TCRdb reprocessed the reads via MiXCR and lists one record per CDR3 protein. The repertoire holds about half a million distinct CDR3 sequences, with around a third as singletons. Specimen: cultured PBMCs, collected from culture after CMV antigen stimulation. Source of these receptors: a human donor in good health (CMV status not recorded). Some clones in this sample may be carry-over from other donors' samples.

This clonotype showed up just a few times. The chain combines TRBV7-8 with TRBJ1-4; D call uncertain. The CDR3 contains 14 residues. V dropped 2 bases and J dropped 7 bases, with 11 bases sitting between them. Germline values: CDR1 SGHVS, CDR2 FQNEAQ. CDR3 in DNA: TGTGCCAGCAGCTTATCCCCGGGCCGTGAAAAACTGTTTTTT. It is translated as CASSLSPGREKLFF.

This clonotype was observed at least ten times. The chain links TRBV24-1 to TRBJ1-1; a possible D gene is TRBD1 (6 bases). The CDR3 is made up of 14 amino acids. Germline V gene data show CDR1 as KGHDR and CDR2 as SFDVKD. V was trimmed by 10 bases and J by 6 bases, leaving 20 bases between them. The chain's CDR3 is CATRLQGPGPEAFF. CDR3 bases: TGTGCCACTCGCCTGCAGGGGCCGGGGCCTGAAGCTTTCTTT.

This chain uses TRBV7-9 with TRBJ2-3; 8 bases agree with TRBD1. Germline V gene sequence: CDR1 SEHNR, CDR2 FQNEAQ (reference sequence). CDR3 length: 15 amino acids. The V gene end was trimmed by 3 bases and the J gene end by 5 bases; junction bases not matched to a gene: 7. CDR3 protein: CASSFGQGVEDTQYF. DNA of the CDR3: TGTGCCAGCAGCTTCGGACAGGGAGTGGAAGATACGCAGTATTTT.

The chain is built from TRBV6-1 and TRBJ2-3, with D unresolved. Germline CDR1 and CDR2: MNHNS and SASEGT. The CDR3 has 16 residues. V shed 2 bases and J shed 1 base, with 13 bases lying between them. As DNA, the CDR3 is TGTGCCAGCAGTGAATTGTGTCCAGCGTGCACAGATACGCAGTATTTT. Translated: CASSELCPACTDTQYF.

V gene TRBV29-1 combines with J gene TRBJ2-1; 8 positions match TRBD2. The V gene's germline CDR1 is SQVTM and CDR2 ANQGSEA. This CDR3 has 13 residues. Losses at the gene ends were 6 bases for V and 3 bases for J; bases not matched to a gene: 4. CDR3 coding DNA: TGCAGCGTCCACGGGAGGGTCTACAATGAGCAGTTCTTC. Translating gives CSVHGRVYNEQFF.

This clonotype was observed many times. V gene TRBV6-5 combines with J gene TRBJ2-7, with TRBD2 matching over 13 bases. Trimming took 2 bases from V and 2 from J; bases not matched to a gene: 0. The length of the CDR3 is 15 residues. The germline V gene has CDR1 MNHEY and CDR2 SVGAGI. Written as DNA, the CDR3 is TGTGCCAGCAGTTACGGGACTAGCGGGACCTACGAGCAGTACTTC. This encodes CASSYGTSGTYEQYF.

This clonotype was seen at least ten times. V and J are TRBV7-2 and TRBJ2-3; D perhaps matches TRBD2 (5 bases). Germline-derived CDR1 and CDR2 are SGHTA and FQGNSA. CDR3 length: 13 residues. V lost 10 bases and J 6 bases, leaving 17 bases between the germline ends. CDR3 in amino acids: CAIPMASWDTQYF. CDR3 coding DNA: TGTGCCATCCCAATGGCTAGCTGGGATACGCAGTATTTT.

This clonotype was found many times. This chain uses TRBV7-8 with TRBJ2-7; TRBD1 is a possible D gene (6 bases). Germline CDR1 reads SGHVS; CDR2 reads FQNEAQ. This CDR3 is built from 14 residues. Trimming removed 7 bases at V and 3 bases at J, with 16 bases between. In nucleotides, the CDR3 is TGTGCCAGCAAAATAAACAGGGAATTCTACGAGCAGTACTTC. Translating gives CASKINREFYEQYF.

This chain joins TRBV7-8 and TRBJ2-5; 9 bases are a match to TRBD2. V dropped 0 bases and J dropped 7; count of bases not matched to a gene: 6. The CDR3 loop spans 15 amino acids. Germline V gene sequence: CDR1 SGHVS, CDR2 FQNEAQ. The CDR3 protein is CASSLAAGGGRTQYF. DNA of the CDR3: TGTGCCAGCAGCTTAGCTGCGGGGGGGGGGAGGACCCAGTACTTC.